Following are 25 T cell receptor beta chains from one sample sequenced in a study of monozygotic twins with inflammatory bowel disease. TCRdb reprocessed the 5' RACE reads and reports one entry per CDR3 protein, with no DNA. The specimen's table records 330,000 or so distinct CDR3 sequences. Sequencing was carried out using blood. Every receptor here comes from a human donor with ulcerative colitis or Crohn's disease, or a healthy co-twin of an affected twin (not recorded which).

The chain employs TRBV5-1 and TRBJ1-5; absent DNA, TCRdb's TRBD1 call cannot be checked. Germline V gives CDR1 SGHRS, CDR2 YFSETQ. The CDR3 is 16 residues long. The CDR3 region is CASSLTGDLSNQPQHF.

The rearrangement joins TRBV6-2 or TRBV6-3 to TRBJ2-2; TCRdb indicates TRBD1, and absent DNA this call remains unverified. From germline, CDR1 is MNHEY and CDR2 SVGEGT. This CDR3 is 15 amino acids long. CDR3 region: CASSRPGTDTGELFF.

The chain uses TRBV4-1 and TRBJ2-7; TCRdb's D gene call, TRBD1, goes unchecked for lack of DNA. The CDR3 consists of 20 residues. CDR1 MGHRA and CDR2 YSYEKL come from the germline V gene. CDR3 residues: CASSQSSGTGILAGSYEQYF.

The chain links TRBV24-1 to TRBJ1-2; TCRdb indicates TRBD1, and absent DNA this call remains unverified. The CDR3 covers 14 residues. The germline gives CDR1 KGHDR, CDR2 SFDVKD. The CDR3 loop is CATSGTGNRYGYTF.

V and J are TRBV20-1 and TRBJ2-1; there is no DNA to check the TCRdb D call of TRBD2. CDR1 DFQATT and CDR2 SNEGSKA come from the germline V gene (reference sequence). The CDR3 is made up of 14 amino acids. CDR3 region: CSASGTVTNNEQFF.

This rearrangement joins TRBV5-1 to TRBJ2-1; TCRdb gives TRBD2 as the D gene, but with no DNA this cannot be confirmed. Germline CDR1 and CDR2: SGHRS and YFSETQ. The CDR3 extends over 16 amino acids. The CDR3 loop reads CASSLTPVRTGDEQFF.

The J gene is TRBJ2-1, the V gene TRBV19. The CDR3 loop spans 15 amino acids. The germline V gene has CDR1 LNHDA and CDR2 SQIVND (reference sequence). The CDR3: CASSDLSWSYNEQFF. The full variable domain, its missing parts supplied by reference TRBV19 and TRBJ2-1, is DGGITQSPKYLFRKEGQNVTLSCEQNLNHDAMYWYRQDPGQGLRLIYYSQIVNDFQKGDIAEGYSVSREKKESFPLTVTSAQKNPTAFYLCASSDLSWSYNEQFFGPGTRLTVL.

The gene calls are TRBV19 and TRBJ1-2. Germline assignment: CDR1 LNHDA and CDR2 SQIVND (reference sequence). This CDR3 contains 14 residues. CDR3 protein: CASSPTTVNYGYTF.

This chain uses TRBV12-3 or TRBV12-4 with TRBJ1-1; TCRdb gives TRBD1 as the D gene, but with no DNA this cannot be confirmed. The CDR3 runs 14 residues. The CDR3 sequence: CASRLIGQNTEAFF.

The chain is built from TRBV27 and TRBJ2-2; TCRdb picks TRBD1, but there is no DNA to check that call. Germline V gene data show CDR1 as MNHEY and CDR2 as SMNVEV (reference sequence). The CDR3 spans 15 residues. The CDR3 spells CASSLLSRNTGELFF.

The V gene is TRBV29-1, the J gene TRBJ1-1; no DNA is available, so the TRBD1 call from TCRdb remains unchecked. CDR1 SQVTM and CDR2 ANQGSEA come from the germline V gene. This CDR3 has 14 residues. The CDR3 reads CSVRIQGAFTEAFF. The full variable domain, rest sourced from reference TRBV29-1 and TRBJ1-1, is SAVISQKPSRDICQRGTSLTIQCQVDSQVTMMFWYRQQPGQSLTLIATANQGSEATYESGFVIDKFPISRPNLTFSTLTVSNMSPEDSSIYLCSVRIQGAFTEAFFGQGTRLTVV.

The chain combines TRBV9 with TRBJ2-1. Germline CDR1 SGDLS, CDR2 YYNGEE. The CDR3 is made up of 14 amino acids. The CDR3 loop reads CASSVTPPNDEQFF.

V gene TRBV5-1 combines with J gene TRBJ2-5; the D call from TCRdb, TRBD1, cannot be confirmed without DNA. The CDR3 loop spans 13 amino acids. CDR1 and CDR2 (germline): SGHRS, YFSETQ. Here the CDR3 reads CASSSIGEETQYF.

The chain is built from TRBV4-2 and TRBJ1-4; TCRdb's D call, TRBD1, is unchecked because there is no DNA. Germline V gene data show CDR1 as LGHNA and CDR2 as YNFKEQ. CDR3 length: 14 amino acids. The CDR3 reads CASSQGQGEEKLFF.

The CDR3 sequence: CASSLDNMNTEAFF. This sequence joins TRBV28 and TRBJ1-1; TCRdb gives TRBD1 as the D gene, but with no DNA this cannot be confirmed. Germline CDR1 reads MDHEN; CDR2 reads SYDVKM. The CDR3 spans 14 residues.

V and J are TRBV15 and TRBJ2-5. The CDR3 covers 14 residues. Germline CDR1 LNHNV, CDR2 YYDKDF (reference sequence). The CDR3 loop reads CATSRGVSQETQYF.

This sequence joins TRBV27 and TRBJ1-4. CDR3 length equals 15 residues. The germline CDR1 and CDR2 sequences are MNHEY and SMNVEV (reference sequence). This chain's CDR3 is CASSIQGRANEKLFF.

The chain recombines TRBV28 with TRBJ2-3; checking the TCRdb D call of TRBD1 is not possible without DNA. The CDR3 consists of 17 residues. Germline CDR1 MDHEN, CDR2 SYDVKM. Here the CDR3 reads CASSFGRLGVPTDTQYF. Based on the CDR3 plus reference TRBV28 and TRBJ2-3, the full variable domain is DVKVTQSSRYLVKRTGEKVFLECVQDMDHENMFWYRQDPGLGLRLIYFSYDVKMKEKGDIPEGYSVSREKKERFSLILESASTNQTSMYLCASSFGRLGVPTDTQYFGPGTRLTVL.

The chain joins TRBV20-1 to TRBJ2-7; TCRdb indicates TRBD2, and absent DNA this call remains unverified. The CDR3 spans 14 residues. Looked up from germline, CDR1 is DFQATT and CDR2 is SNEGSKA (reference sequence). This chain's CDR3 is CSARSPSGSYEQYF.

This chain links TRBV5-1 with TRBJ1-1; TCRdb lists TRBD1, though no DNA is available to test this call. Germline-derived CDR1 and CDR2 are SGHRS and YFSETQ. The CDR3 sequence is 16 residues long. CDR3 loop: CASSQNPDRMGTEAFF.

V gene TRBV27 combines with J gene TRBJ2-7; TCRdb's assignment of TRBD2 cannot be checked, as there is no DNA. The CDR3 covers 14 residues. In germline, CDR1 is MNHEY, CDR2 SMNVEV (reference sequence). The CDR3 sequence: CTSSLFGGAGEQYF.

V gene TRBV28 combines with J gene TRBJ1-6. The CDR3 consists of 15 residues. In germline, CDR1 is MDHEN, CDR2 SYDVKM. The CDR3 region is CASSLIGGLSSPLHF.

The V and J genes are TRBV7-2 and TRBJ2-7; TCRdb outputs TRBD2, but without DNA this stays unchecked. The CDR3 is made up of 16 amino acids. Germline assignment: CDR1 SGHTA and CDR2 FQGNSA. The CDR3 reads CASSQGRTSGRVEQYF.

CDR3: CAWRILAGGIKNEQFF. The chain uses TRBV30 and TRBJ2-1; absent DNA, TCRdb's TRBD2 call cannot be checked. The CDR3 totals 16 residues. Germline CDR1 GTSNPN, CDR2 SVGIG (reference sequence). The full variable domain, with the rest looked up from reference TRBV30 and TRBJ2-1, is SQTIHQWPATLVQPVGSPLSLECTVEGTSNPNLYWYRQAAGRGLQLLFYSVGIGQISSEVPQNLSASRPQDRQFILSSKKLLLSDSGFYLCAWRILAGGIKNEQFFGPGTRLTVL.

The chain couples TRBV20-1 to TRBJ2-3; as DNA is missing, the TRBD2 call by TCRdb cannot be tested. CDR3 length equals 16 residues. CDR1 is DFQATT and CDR2 is SNEGSKA in the germline V gene (reference sequence). The CDR3 loop is CSASSAGRKGTDTQYF.